This T cell receptor (beta chain) emerged from a study of blood T cell repertoires in COVID-19. Study at large: The United States, Italy and Spain supplied acute and convalescent COVID-19 samples. Sources were T cells, B-cell-depleted T cells, or PBMCs; the material itself was cDNA or gDNA.

As originally analysed: Estimation of nucleated cell counts was performed using reference gene primer amplification. TCRdb's copy holds only in-frame clones and misses some; the assay was immunoSEQ multiplex PCR. From that table come the V and J calls and clone size; the DNA was used to work out D and trimming. The data contain approximately 210,000 clones, about 95% of them singletons. What was sequenced was peripheral blood. The sequence came from a man aged 25-45 years with COVID-19, enrolled during active disease.

DNA for the CDR3: TGTGCCAGCAGTGAAGTAGTTAGCGGGGGGAGCTCCTACAATGAGCAGTTCTTC. Translated: CASSEVVSGGSSYNEQFF. The gene calls are TRBV6-1 and TRBJ2-1; 10 bases align to TRBD2. The CDR3 extends over 18 amino acids. Trimming cost V 1 base and J 0 bases; bases outside gene matches: 6. Germline V gene data show CDR1 as MNHNS and CDR2 as SASEGT.